This T cell receptor (beta chain) was observed in a study of blood T cell repertoires in COVID-19. In the original processing: Amplification of reference gene primers provided the estimated nucleated cell counts. Some clones are missing from TCRdb's copy, which holds only in-frame ones; the method was immunoSEQ multiplex PCR. V, J and clone size are taken as reported in that table, and D and trimming were inferred from the DNA itself. The data hold around 160,000 clones, with over 80% observed a single time. Germline V gene lookup returns CDR1 MNHEY and CDR2 SVGAGI. V was pared by 6 bases and J by 6 bases, with 14 bases between. The CDR3 extends over 13 amino acids.

Sequenced input: peripheral blood. V is TRBV6-5 and J is TRBJ1-1; D is possibly TRBD1 (6 bases). The TCR originated in a woman in her 40s with active or convalescent COVID-19. Written as DNA, the CDR3 is TGTGCCAGCAGAACCACAGGGAAGGCTGAAGCTTTCTTT. This codes for CASRTTGKAEAFF.